Shown below are 24 T cell receptor beta chains from a single sample sequenced in a study of blood T cell repertoires in COVID-19. The table came from immunoSEQ multiplex PCR; TCRdb's copy has only in-frame clones and leaves some out. Here the sample spans about 140,000 clones, 81% being singletons. Sequencing was performed on peripheral blood. The receptors were gathered from a human donor in a cohort sampled during active COVID-19.

The CDR3 reads CASSDRTNTEAFF. For the CDR3, the DNA is TGCGCCAGCAGTGACAGAACGAACACTGAAGCTTTCTTT. This chain uses TRBV10-2 with TRBJ1-1; D gene ambiguous. CDR1 and CDR2 from the germline V gene are WSHSY and SAAADI. The length of the CDR3 is 13 residues. The V and J ends lost 3 bases and 1 base respectively, with 6 bases between them.

The rearrangement links TRBV7-9 to TRBJ2-7, with TRBD1 identical over 8 bases. Germline CDR1 SEHNR, CDR2 FQNEAQ (reference sequence). The CDR3 totals 18 residues. The J segment lost 0 bases and the V segment lost 4 bases, leaving 14 bases of the junction unmatched. CDR3 nucleotides: TGTGCCAGCAGCTCAGCAAACCCCACGGGACAGGACTCCTACGAGCAGTACTTC. Amino acid sequence: CASSSANPTGQDSYEQYF.

This chain joins TRBV28 and TRBJ2-1, with D possibly matching TRBD1 (5 bases). Trimming removed 6 bases at V and 8 bases at J, with 11 bases between. The CDR3 length is 12 residues. CDR1 is MDHEN and CDR2 is SYDVKM in the germline V gene. The CDR3 sequence is CASSPRVHEQFF. The CDR3 region has the DNA TGTGCCAGCAGCCCCAGGGTCCATGAGCAGTTCTTC.

V is TRBV4-1 and J is TRBJ2-3, with 7 bases matching TRBD1. CDR1 MGHRA and CDR2 YSYEKL come from the germline V gene. This CDR3 has 16 amino acids. V lost 5 bases to trimming and J lost 6 bases; unmatched junction nucleotides: 14. The CDR3 protein is CASSEDGTARGDTQYF. The CDR3 DNA reads TGCGCCAGCAGCGAGGACGGGACAGCTAGGGGGGATACGCAGTATTTT.

This clone is a singleton in its sample. The V gene is TRBV7-2, the J gene TRBJ2-7; TRBD2 is a possible D gene (7 bases). This CDR3 is 14 amino acids long. Trimming took off 0 bases at V and 5 bases at J, with 11 bases between the two ends. Germline CDR1 is SGHTA and CDR2 is FQGNSA. In DNA, the CDR3 is TGTGCCAGCAGCTTAGCAACAGGGAGGGACGAGCAGTACTTC. Its protein is CASSLATGRDEQYF.

This clone was picked up one time. J is TRBJ2-4 and V is TRBV6-1; TRBD1 matches 8 bases. After removal of 4 bases from V and 0 bases from J, the junction contained 8 bases not matched to a gene. The germline gives CDR1 MNHNS, CDR2 SASEGT. The CDR3 loop spans 17 amino acids. CDR3 sequence (DNA): TGTGCCAGCAGTGCCAGACAGGGGACCTTAGCCAAAAACATTCAGTACTTC. Translation: CASSARQGTLAKNIQYF.

This clone came up many times. The V gene is TRBV5-4, the J gene TRBJ2-7, with 10 bases matching TRBD2. The CDR3 has 15 residues. Germline assignment: CDR1 SGHNT and CDR2 YYREEE (reference sequence). Trimming cost V 0 bases and J 7 bases; bases outside gene matches: 7. This chain's CDR3 is CASSLGLAGRSEQYF. The CDR3 region has the DNA TGTGCCAGCAGCTTGGGACTAGCGGGTCGGTCAGAGCAGTACTTC. Full variable domain (outside the CDR3, taken from reference TRBV5-4 and TRBJ2-7): ETGVTQSPTHLIKTRGQQVTLRCSSQSGHNTVSWYQQALGQGPQFIFQYYREEENGRGNFPPRFSGLQFPNYSSELNVNALELDDSALYLCASSLGLAGRSEQYFGPGTRLTVT.

The V call is TRBV7-9, the J call TRBJ2-5; D is ambiguous. This CDR3 contains 13 residues. V was clipped by 4 bases and J by 2 bases, with 8 bases between them. Germline V CDR1 and CDR2: SEHNR, FQNEAQ (reference sequence). Here the CDR3 reads CASSSRNQETQYF. The CDR3 nucleotides read TGTGCCAGCAGCTCCAGAAATCAAGAGACCCAGTACTTC.

This chain uses TRBV28 with TRBJ2-7, with D unclear. The CDR3 runs 12 residues. The V end lost 10 bases, the J end lost 2 bases, and 12 bases lay between the germline ends. Per germline, CDR1 MDHEN and CDR2 SYDVKM. This CDR3 reads CATDLGTYEQYF. The CDR3 nucleotides are TGTGCCACCGACCTGGGCACCTACGAGCAGTACTTC.

The V and J genes are TRBV9 and TRBJ2-2, with 10 positions matching TRBD1. J lost 3 bases, V lost 3 bases, and 5 bases had no gene match. This CDR3 region has 16 residues. Per the germline V gene, CDR1 is SGDLS and CDR2 is YYNGEE. The CDR3 region is CASSARDRGHTGELFF. The CDR3, as DNA: TGTGCCAGCAGCGCGAGGGACAGGGGCCACACCGGGGAGCTGTTTTTT.

This clone was detected only once. This chain links TRBV4-3 with TRBJ1-5, with D unclear. CDR1 is LGHNA and CDR2 is YSLEER in the germline V gene. Trimming removed 0 bases from V and 0 bases from J, with 9 bases in between. This CDR3 spans 16 amino acids. In DNA, the CDR3 is TGCGCCAGCAGCCAAGATTGGTACACTAGCAATCAGCCCCAGCATTTT. Protein sequence: CASSQDWYTSNQPQHF.

This sequence joins TRBV10-3 and TRBJ2-2, with 9 positions matching TRBD2. The CDR3 totals 15 residues. Germline loops: CDR1 ENHRY, CDR2 SYGVKD. V lost 3 bases to trimming and J lost 9 bases; unmatched junction nucleotides: 8. CDR3: CAISDRAGGPWELFF. In DNA form, the CDR3 reads TGTGCCATCAGTGACCGGGCGGGAGGGCCGTGGGAGCTGTTTTTT.

V usage is TRBV5-4 and J usage is TRBJ2-1; the D gene is possibly TRBD2 (6 bases). This CDR3 has 16 residues. V was trimmed by 0 bases and J by 8 bases, leaving 18 bases between them. The germline V gene has CDR1 SGHNT and CDR2 YYREEE (reference sequence). This chain's CDR3 is CASSLDSSGSGYEQFF. The CDR3 bases are TGTGCCAGCAGCTTGGATTCCAGCGGGTCTGGCTATGAGCAGTTCTTC.

The chain has TRBV11-2 and TRBJ2-7, with D maybe TRBD2 (6 bases). The V end was cut by 2 bases, the J end by 2 bases, with 13 bases between. CDR3 length: 15 residues. Germline V gene sequence: CDR1 SGHAT, CDR2 FQNNGV. The CDR3 DNA reads as TGTGCCAGCAGCTTAAAGGGACTGGAACCCTACGAGCAGTACTTC. Its protein product is CASSLKGLEPYEQYF.

The rearrangement links TRBV9 to TRBJ2-3, with TRBD1 matching over 9 bases. V was pared by 3 bases and J by 3 bases, with 2 bases of the junction left unmatched. CDR3 length: 14 residues. Germline V gives CDR1 SGDLS, CDR2 YYNGEE. The CDR3 DNA reads TGTGCCAGCAGCGGGGACAGGGCGACAGATACGCAGTATTTT. Translating gives CASSGDRATDTQYF. The full variable domain, rest sourced from reference TRBV9 and TRBJ2-3, is DSGVTQTPKHLITATGQRVTLRCSPRSGDLSVYWYQQSLDQGLQFLIQYYNGEERAKGNILERFSAQQFPDLHSELNLSSLELGDSALYFCASSGDRATDTQYFGPGTRLTVL.

The chain employs TRBV6-2 or TRBV6-3 and TRBJ2-5; D may be TRBD1 (6 bases). The CDR3 totals 15 residues. Looked up from germline, CDR1 is MNHEY and CDR2 is SVGEGT. Trimming pared 2 bases from V and 4 bases from J, leaving 14 bases between. This CDR3 is CASSYPRGQSETQYF. CDR3 nucleotides: TGTGCCAGCAGTTACCCTAGGGGACAATCAGAGACCCAGTACTTC.

This chain connects TRBV24-1 to TRBJ2-1, with TRBD2 identical over 10 bases. This CDR3 comprises 16 residues. Looked up from germline, CDR1 is KGHDR and CDR2 is SFDVKD. J was trimmed by 6 bases and V by 5 bases; bases with no gene match: 9. CDR3 residues: CATSGPGLAKSNEQFF. CDR3 coding DNA: TGTGCCACCAGTGGCCCGGGACTAGCGAAGAGCAATGAGCAGTTCTTC.

A single count supports this clone. The V and J genes are TRBV19 and TRBJ2-7, with D perhaps TRBD1 (7 bases). CDR3 length: 15 residues. Trimming pared 1 base from V and 3 bases from J, leaving 13 bases between. Germline V CDR1 and CDR2: LNHDA, SQIVND (reference sequence). The CDR3 loop reads CASSIARGEHYEQYF. In nucleotides, the CDR3 is TGTGCCAGTAGTATAGCCAGGGGGGAGCACTACGAGCAGTACTTC.

J is TRBJ2-7 and V is TRBV4-1; 13 positions match TRBD2. The CDR3 sequence is 15 residues long. Trimming removed 2 bases from V and 6 bases from J; junction bases left unmatched: 4. Germline lookup yields CDR1 MGHRA and CDR2 YSYEKL. CDR3 nucleotides: TGCGCCAGCAGCCAACCGGGACTAGCGGGATCCGAGCAGTACTTC. Translated, it gives CASSQPGLAGSEQYF.

This clone has a single count. This chain links TRBV6-5 with TRBJ1-5, with D perhaps matching TRBD1 (5 bases). The V and J ends lost 6 bases and 2 bases respectively, with 11 bases between them. The germline V gene has CDR1 MNHEY and CDR2 SVGAGI. The CDR3 spans 14 residues. The CDR3 here is CASRPRGGNQPQHF. CDR3 DNA sequence: TGTGCCAGCAGGCCCCGGGGGGGCAATCAGCCCCAGCATTTT.

The chain recombines TRBV6-5 with TRBJ2-5; 7 bases match TRBD1. Germline V gives CDR1 MNHEY, CDR2 SVGAGI. The V and J ends lost 2 bases and 5 bases, in that order; junction bases with no gene match: 5. This CDR3 comprises 14 residues. The CDR3, as DNA: TGTGCCAGCAGTTACCTGGACAGGTGGGAGACCCAGTACTTC. Its translation: CASSYLDRWETQYF.

This rearrangement joins TRBV28 to TRBJ1-3, with D perhaps TRBD1 (6 bases). The CDR3 runs to 15 residues. V was trimmed by 9 bases and J by 0 bases, leaving 15 bases between them. In germline, CDR1 is MDHEN, CDR2 SYDVKM. CDR3 nucleotides: TGTGCCAGTATGGACAGACAAGTCTCTGGAAACACCATATATTTT. Its protein product is CASMDRQVSGNTIYF.

The chain employs TRBV27 and TRBJ2-3; 12 bases map to TRBD2. The CDR3 length is 16 residues. Per germline, CDR1 MNHEY and CDR2 SMNVEV (reference sequence). V lost 6 bases to trimming and J lost 6 bases; unmatched junction nucleotides: 10. CDR3 DNA: TGTGCCAGCAGCGCCCTAGCGGGAGGGAAGCCGGATACGCAGTATTTT. This gives the protein CASSALAGGKPDTQYF.

The gene calls are TRBV19 and TRBJ1-1; 7 bases map to TRBD1. The V and J ends lost 6 bases and 0 bases, in that order; junction bases with no gene match: 7. The CDR3 loop spans 15 amino acids. Per the germline V gene, CDR1 is LNHDA and CDR2 is SQIVND (reference sequence). The CDR3 nucleotides read TGTGCCAGTAGCCCAGGGGACAGCATGAACACTGAAGCTTTCTTT. Protein sequence: CASSPGDSMNTEAFF.